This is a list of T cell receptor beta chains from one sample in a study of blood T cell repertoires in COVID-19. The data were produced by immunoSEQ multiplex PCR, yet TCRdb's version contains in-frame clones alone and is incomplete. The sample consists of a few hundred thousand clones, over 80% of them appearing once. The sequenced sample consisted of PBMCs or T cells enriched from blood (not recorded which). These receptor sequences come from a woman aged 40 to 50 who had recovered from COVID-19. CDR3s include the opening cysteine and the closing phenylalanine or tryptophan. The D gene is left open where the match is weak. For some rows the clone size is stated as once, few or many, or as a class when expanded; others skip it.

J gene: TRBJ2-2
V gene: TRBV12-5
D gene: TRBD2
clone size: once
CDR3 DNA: TGTGCTAGTGGTTTGGTAGCGGGAGGGATCGGGGAGCTGTTTTTT
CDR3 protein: CASGLVAGGIGELFF

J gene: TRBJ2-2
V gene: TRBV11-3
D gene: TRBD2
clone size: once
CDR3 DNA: TGTGCCAGCAGCGTGGGACTAGCGGGAGTAACCACCGGGGAGCTGTTTTTT
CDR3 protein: CASSVGLAGVTTGELFF

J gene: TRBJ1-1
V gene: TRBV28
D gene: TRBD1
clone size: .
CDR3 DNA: TGTGCCAGCAGTTTAGACAGGGGGGGCATGAACACTGAAGCTTTCTTT
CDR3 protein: CASSLDRGGMNTEAFF

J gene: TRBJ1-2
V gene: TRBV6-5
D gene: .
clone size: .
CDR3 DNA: TGTGCCACCAGGGCGGGTGGCTACACCTTC
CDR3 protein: CATRAGGYTF

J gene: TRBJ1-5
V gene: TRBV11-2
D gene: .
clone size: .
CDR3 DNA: TGTGCCAGCAGCTTATATAGCAATCAGCCCCAGCATTTT
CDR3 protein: CASSLYSNQPQHF

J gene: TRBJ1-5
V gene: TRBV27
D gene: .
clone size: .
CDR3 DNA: TGTGCCAGCAGTTCCGCACGGACTCGACCCCAGCATTTT
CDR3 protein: CASSSARTRPQHF

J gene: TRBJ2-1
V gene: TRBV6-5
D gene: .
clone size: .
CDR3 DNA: TGTGCCAGCAGGAAAGCGGAGGCGTACAATGAGCAGTTCTTC
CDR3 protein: CASRKAEAYNEQFF

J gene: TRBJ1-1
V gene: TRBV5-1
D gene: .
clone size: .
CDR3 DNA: TGCGCCAGCAGCTCCTTGGGGGCGAACACTGAAGCTTTCTTT
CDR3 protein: CASSSLGANTEAFF

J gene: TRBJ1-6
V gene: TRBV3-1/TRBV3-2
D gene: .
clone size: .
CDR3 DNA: TGTGCCAGCAGCCAAGACCCAAACGAGAATTCACCCCTCCACTTT
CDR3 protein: CASSQDPNENSPLHF

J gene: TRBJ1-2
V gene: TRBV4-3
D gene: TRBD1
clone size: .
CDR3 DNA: TGCGCCAGCAGCCAAACCCGGACAGGGGTCTATGGCTACACCTTC
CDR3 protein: CASSQTRTGVYGYTF

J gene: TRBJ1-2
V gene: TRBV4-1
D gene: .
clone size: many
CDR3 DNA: TGCGCCAGCAGCTCCCCGGAGCGGGCTGTAAACTATGGCTACACCTTC
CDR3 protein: CASSSPERAVNYGYTF

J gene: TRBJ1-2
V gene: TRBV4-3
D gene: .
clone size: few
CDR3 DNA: TGCGCCAGCAGCCCCGGATCGATAGTGGAGGGTGGCTACACCTTC
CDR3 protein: CASSPGSIVEGGYTF

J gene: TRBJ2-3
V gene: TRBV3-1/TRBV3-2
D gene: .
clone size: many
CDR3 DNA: TGTGCCAGCAGCCCGCAGAGGACTAGCACAGATACGCAGTATTTT
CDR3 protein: CASSPQRTSTDTQYF

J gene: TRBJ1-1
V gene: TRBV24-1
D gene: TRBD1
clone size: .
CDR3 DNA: TGTGCCACCGGACAGGGATACACTGAAGCTTTCTTT
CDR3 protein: CATGQGYTEAFF

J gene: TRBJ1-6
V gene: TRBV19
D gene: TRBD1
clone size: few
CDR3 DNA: TGTGCCAGTAGTATGGGACAGAATTCACCCCTCCACTTT
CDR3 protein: CASSMGQNSPLHF

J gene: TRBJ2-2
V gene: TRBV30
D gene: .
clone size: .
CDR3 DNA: TGTGCCTGGGCGGGGACAGCCTTCCACACCGGGGAGCTGTTTTTT
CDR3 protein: CAWAGTAFHTGELFF